The clone carrying this TCR beta chain was recorded a few times. Its antigen is as yet unknown. The data were obtained in a study of response to subunit inactivated influenza vaccine. Whole-study findings and limits: The authors suggested that few new T cells are recruited per seasonal influenza vaccination.

The CDR3 spans 16 residues. The V and J ends lost 8 bases and 1 base, in that order; junction bases with no gene match: 8. From germline, CDR1 is LNHNV and CDR2 YYDKDF (reference sequence). TCRdb re-analysed the RT-PCR reads in MiXCR, keeping a single row per CDR3 protein. The sample includes under 550,000 distinct CDR3 sequences, about 7.2% of them seen just once. The chain carries TRBV15 and TRBJ2-2, with 9 bases lining up with TRBD2. The source was PBMCs from blood, collected around 25 months after vaccination. The TCR sequence derives from a man aged 45-69 years who received an inactivated influenza vaccine. CDR3 residues: CATRQGLALNTGELFF. In DNA form, the CDR3 reads TGTGCCACCCGCCAGGGACTAGCATTGAACACCGGGGAGCTGTTTTTT.